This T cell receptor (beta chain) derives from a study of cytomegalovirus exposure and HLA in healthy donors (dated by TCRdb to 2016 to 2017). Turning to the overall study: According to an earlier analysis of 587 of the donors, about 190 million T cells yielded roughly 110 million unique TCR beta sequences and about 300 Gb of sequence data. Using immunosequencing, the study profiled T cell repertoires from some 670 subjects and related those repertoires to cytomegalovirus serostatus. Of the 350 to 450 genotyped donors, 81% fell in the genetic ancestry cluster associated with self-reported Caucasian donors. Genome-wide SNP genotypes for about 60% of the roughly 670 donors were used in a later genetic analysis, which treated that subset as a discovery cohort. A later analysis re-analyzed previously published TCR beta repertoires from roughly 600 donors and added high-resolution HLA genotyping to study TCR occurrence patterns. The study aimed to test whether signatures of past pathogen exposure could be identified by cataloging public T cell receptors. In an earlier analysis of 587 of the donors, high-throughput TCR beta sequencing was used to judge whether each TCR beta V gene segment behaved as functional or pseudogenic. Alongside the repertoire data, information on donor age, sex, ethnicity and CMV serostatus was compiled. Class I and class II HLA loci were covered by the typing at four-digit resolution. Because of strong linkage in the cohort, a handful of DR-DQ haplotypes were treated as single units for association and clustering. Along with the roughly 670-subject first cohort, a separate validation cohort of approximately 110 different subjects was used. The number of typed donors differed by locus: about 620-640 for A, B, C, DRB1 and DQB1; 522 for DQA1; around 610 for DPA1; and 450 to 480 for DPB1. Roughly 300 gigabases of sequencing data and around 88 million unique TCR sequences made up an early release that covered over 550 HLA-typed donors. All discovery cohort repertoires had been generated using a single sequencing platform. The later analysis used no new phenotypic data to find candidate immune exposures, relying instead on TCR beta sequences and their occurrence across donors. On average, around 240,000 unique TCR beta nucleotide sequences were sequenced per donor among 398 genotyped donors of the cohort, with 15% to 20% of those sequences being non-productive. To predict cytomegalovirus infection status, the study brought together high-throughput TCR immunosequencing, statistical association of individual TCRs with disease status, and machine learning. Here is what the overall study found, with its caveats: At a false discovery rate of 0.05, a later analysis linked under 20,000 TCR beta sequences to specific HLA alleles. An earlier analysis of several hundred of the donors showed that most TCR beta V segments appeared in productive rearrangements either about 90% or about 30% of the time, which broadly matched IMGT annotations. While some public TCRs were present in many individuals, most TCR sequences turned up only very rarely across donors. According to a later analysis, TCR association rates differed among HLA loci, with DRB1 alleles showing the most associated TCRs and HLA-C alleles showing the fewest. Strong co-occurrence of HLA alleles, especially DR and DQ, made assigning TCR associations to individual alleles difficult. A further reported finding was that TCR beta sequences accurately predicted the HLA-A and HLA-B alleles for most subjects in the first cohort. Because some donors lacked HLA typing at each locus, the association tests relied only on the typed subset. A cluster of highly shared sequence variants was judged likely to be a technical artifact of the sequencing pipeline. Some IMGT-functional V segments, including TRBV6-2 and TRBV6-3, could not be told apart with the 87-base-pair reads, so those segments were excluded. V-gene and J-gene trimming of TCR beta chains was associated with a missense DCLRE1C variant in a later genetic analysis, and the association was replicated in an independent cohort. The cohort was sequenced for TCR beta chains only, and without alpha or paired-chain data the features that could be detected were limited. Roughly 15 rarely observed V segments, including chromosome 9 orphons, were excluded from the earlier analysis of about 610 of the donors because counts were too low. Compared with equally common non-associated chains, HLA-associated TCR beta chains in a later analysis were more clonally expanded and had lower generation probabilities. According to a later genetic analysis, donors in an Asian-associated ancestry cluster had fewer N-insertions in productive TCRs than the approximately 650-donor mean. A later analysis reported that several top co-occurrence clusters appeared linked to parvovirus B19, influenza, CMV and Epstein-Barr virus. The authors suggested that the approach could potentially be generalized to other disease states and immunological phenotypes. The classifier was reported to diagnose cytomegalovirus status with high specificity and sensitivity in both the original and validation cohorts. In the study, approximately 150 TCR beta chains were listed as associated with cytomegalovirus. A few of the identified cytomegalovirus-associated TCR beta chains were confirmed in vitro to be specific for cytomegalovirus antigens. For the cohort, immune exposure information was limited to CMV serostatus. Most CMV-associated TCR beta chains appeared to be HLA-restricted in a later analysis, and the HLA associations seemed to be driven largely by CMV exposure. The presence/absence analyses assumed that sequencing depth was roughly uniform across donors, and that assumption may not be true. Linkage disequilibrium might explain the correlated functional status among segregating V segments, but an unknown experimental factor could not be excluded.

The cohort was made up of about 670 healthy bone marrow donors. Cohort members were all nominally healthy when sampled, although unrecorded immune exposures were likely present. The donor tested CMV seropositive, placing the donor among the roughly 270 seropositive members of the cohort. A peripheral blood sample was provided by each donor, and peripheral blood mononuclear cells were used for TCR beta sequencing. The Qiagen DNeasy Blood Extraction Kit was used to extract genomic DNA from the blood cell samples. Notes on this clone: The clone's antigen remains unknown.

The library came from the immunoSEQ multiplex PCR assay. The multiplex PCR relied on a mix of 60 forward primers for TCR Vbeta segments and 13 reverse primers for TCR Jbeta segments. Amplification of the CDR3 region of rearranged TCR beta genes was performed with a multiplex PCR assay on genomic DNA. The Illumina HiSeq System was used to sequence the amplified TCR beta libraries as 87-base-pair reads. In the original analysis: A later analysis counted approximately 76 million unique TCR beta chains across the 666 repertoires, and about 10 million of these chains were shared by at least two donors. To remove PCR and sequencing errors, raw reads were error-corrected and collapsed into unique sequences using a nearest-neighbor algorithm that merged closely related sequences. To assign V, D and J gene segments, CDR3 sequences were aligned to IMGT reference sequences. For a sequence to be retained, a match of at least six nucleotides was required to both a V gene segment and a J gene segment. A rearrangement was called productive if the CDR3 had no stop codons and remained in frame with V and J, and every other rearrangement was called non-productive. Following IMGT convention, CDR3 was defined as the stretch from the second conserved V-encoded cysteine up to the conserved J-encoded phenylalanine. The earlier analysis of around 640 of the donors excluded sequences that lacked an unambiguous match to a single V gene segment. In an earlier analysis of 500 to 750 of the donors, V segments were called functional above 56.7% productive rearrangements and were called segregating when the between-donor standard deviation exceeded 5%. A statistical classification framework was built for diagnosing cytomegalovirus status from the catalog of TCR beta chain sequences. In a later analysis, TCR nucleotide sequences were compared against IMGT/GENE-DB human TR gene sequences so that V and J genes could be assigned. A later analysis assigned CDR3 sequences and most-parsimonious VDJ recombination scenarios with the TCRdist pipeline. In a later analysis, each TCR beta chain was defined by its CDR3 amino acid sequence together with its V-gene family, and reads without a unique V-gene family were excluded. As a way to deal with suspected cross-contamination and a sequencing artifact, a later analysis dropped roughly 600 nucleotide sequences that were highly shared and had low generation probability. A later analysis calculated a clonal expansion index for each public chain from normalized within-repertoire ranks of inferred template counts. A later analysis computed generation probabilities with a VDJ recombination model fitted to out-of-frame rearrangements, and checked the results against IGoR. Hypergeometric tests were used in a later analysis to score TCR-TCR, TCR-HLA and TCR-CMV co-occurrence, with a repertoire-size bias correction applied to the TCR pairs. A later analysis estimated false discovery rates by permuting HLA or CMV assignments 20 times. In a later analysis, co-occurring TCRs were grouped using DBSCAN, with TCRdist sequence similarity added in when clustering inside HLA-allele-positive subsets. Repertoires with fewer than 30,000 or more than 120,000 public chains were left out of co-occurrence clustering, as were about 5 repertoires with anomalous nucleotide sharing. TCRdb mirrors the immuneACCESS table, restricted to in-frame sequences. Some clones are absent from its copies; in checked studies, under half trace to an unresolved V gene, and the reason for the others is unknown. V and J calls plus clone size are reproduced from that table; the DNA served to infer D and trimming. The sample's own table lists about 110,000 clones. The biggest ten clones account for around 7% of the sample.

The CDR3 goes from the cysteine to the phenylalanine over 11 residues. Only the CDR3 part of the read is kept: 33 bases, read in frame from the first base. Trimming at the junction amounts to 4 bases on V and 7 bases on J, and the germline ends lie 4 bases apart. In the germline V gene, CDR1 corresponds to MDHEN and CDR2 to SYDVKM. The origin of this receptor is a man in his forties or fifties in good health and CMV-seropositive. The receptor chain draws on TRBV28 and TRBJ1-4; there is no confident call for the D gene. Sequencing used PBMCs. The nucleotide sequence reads TGTGCCAGCAGTTCTCTTGAAAAACTGTTTTTT. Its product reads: CASSSLEKLFF.